Shown below are 23 T cell receptor beta chains from a single sample sequenced in a study of regulatory T cells. Primers: 52 TRBV forward and 13 TRBJ reverse. Only in-frame clones appear in the TCRdb table, and some are missing; sequencing was by immunoSEQ multiplex PCR. The table lists 3,000 to 4,000 clones, 90% to 95% of them singletons. Study findings and constraints: CD3G-deficient patients' regulatory T cells showed reduced Shannon diversity versus autologous conventional CD4+ and control regulatory cells.

These receptors have no known antigen. Sequencing was carried out using CD4+ Tregs sorted from blood. Receptor source: a person in their late teens or twenties with CD3G deficiency.

The count of this clone is one. The chain uses TRBV19 and TRBJ1-5; D gene unclear. This CDR3 region has 14 residues. With 3 bases removed from V and 5 bases from J, the gap between germline ends came to 11 bases. Germline V gene data show CDR1 as LNHDA and CDR2 as SQIVND (reference sequence). The CDR3 region has the DNA TGTGCCAGTAGTATCGGCAGCTATTATCAGCCCCAGCATTTT. Translated: CASSIGSYYQPQHF.

This clone was observed a handful of times. This chain uses TRBV6-1 with TRBJ2-7; TRBD1 might be the D (6 bases). The germline V gene has CDR1 MNHNS and CDR2 SASEGT. The CDR3 length is 14 residues. The V and J ends lost 2 bases and 4 bases respectively, with 12 bases between them. The CDR3 DNA is TGTGCCAGCAGTGAAAAAGGGGGAAATTACGAGCAGTACGTC. As protein: CASSEKGGNYEQYV.

This clone was recorded only once. The gene calls are TRBV7-8 and TRBJ2-7; 7 positions agree with TRBD1. Germline V CDR1 and CDR2: SGHVS, FQNEAQ. CDR3 length: 14 amino acids. V lost 6 bases, J lost 6 bases, and 11 bases stayed unmatched. CDR3 DNA: TGTGCCAGCAGTTCCCGGGACAGAGTAGGCGAGCAGTACTTC. This encodes CASSSRDRVGEQYF.

V is TRBV5-1 and J is TRBJ1-6, with unresolved D. CDR1 is SGHRS and CDR2 is YFSETQ in the germline V gene. The V end was cut by 4 bases, the J end by 7 bases, with 18 bases between. The CDR3 is 16 amino acids. Here the CDR3 DNA reads TGCGCCAGCAGCCAAGTTCCAAAAGGGCTGAATTCACCCCTCCACTTT. Translation gives CASSQVPKGLNSPLHF.

The chain has TRBV15 and TRBJ1-1, with a weak D call TRBD1 (6 bases). There are 12 residues in the CDR3. Germline V gene data show CDR1 as LNHNV and CDR2 as YYDKDF (reference sequence). V was shortened by 4 bases and J by 11 bases, with 14 bases between the two germline ends. The CDR3 DNA sequence: TGTGCCACCAGCATTTACAGGGAGGCGGCTTTCTTT. Its protein is CATSIYREAAFF.

The chain links TRBV7-8 to TRBJ2-6; D is unresolved. The CDR3 loop spans 16 amino acids. Germline V gives CDR1 SGHVS, CDR2 FQNEAQ. V was shortened by 0 bases and J by 2 bases, with 8 bases between the two germline ends. The CDR3 sequence: CASSLAYRAGANVLTF. The CDR3 DNA reads as TGTGCCAGCAGCTTAGCGTATAGGGCTGGGGCCAACGTCCTGACTTTC. The full variable domain, its missing parts supplied by reference TRBV7-8 and TRBJ2-6, is GAGVSQSPRYKVAKRGQDVALRCDPISGHVSLFWYQQALGQGPEFLTYFQNEAQLDKSGLPSDRFFAERPEGSVSTLKIQRTQQEDSAVYLCASSLAYRAGANVLTFGAGSRLTVL.

The genes are TRBV7-9 and TRBJ2-5; D is unresolved. The germline gives CDR1 SEHNR, CDR2 FQNEAQ (reference sequence). Trimming shortened V by 1 base and J by 2 bases, and 11 bases separated the two germline ends. This CDR3 spans 15 amino acids. CDR3: CASSLGVASQETQYF. The CDR3 DNA sequence: TGTGCCAGCAGCTTAGGGGTAGCATCTCAAGAGACCCAGTACTTC.

This rearrangement joins TRBV28 to TRBJ2-7, with D tentatively TRBD2 (6 bases). Germline values: CDR1 MDHEN, CDR2 SYDVKM. The CDR3 extends over 14 amino acids. Trimming stripped 6 bases from V and 2 bases from J, with 14 bases between. This CDR3 is CASRQAGEAYEQYF. Written as DNA, the CDR3 is TGTGCCAGCAGACAAGCGGGCGAGGCCTACGAGCAGTACTTC.

This clone showed up just once. The gene calls are TRBV5-1 and TRBJ2-6; weak D call: TRBD1 (5 bases). CDR1 SGHRS and CDR2 YFSETQ come from the germline V gene. This CDR3 contains 15 residues. The V and J ends lost 4 bases and 0 bases respectively, with 8 bases between them. Here the CDR3 reads CASSTGYSGANVLTF. Written as DNA, the CDR3 is TGCGCCAGCAGCACAGGTTACTCTGGGGCCAACGTCCTGACTTTC.

This chain uses TRBV28 with TRBJ2-1, with D maybe TRBD1 (6 bases). The length of the CDR3 is 14 residues. The V and J ends lost 3 bases and 9 bases respectively, with 15 bases between them. Germline V CDR1 and CDR2: MDHEN, SYDVKM. CDR3 bases: TGTGCCAGCAGTTTGGGGTACGGACAGAGTGAGCAGTTCTTC. This encodes CASSLGYGQSEQFF. Variable domain in full (rest from reference TRBV28 and TRBJ2-1): DVKVTQSSRYLVKRTGEKVFLECVQDMDHENMFWYRQDPGLGLRLIYFSYDVKMKEKGDIPEGYSVSREKKERFSLILESASTNQTSMYLCASSLGYGQSEQFFGPGTRLTVL.

This CDR3 is CASSLGGAGTEAFF. DNA of the CDR3: TGCGCCAGCAGCCTCGGGGGGGCGGGTACTGAAGCTTTCTTT. This chain joins TRBV5-1 and TRBJ1-1; a possible D gene is TRBD1 (6 bases). Germline CDR1 SGHRS, CDR2 YFSETQ. Trimming cost V 4 bases and J 5 bases, with 15 bases left between them. This CDR3 is 14 amino acids long.

The V gene is TRBV6-1, the J gene TRBJ2-7; 7 bases align to TRBD2. V was pared by 10 bases and J by 3 bases, with 9 bases of the junction left unmatched. The CDR3 extends over 13 amino acids. Germline CDR1 is MNHNS and CDR2 is SASEGT. CDR3 in DNA: TGTGCCACTTCTTCCGGGACTAACTACGAGCAGTACTTC. It specifies CATSSGTNYEQYF.

The chain joins TRBV28 to TRBJ2-1; 9 nucleotides line up with TRBD2. J was trimmed by 6 bases and V by 10 bases; bases with no gene match: 10. The CDR3 length is 14 residues. Germline V lookup: CDR1 MDHEN, CDR2 SYDVKM. Here the CDR3 reads CATKGAGGLNEQFF. Here the CDR3 DNA reads TGTGCCACCAAAGGAGCGGGAGGACTCAATGAGCAGTTCTTC.

V gene TRBV7-2 combines with J gene TRBJ1-2, with 10 bases aligning to TRBD1. Trimming took 10 bases from V and 8 from J; bases not matched to a gene: 10. CDR1 and CDR2 from the germline V gene are SGHTA and FQGNSA. The CDR3 length is 13 residues. CDR3 sequence reads: CAIYTGTGEGYTF. The CDR3 nucleotides are TGTGCCATCTACACCGGGACAGGGGAAGGCTACACCTTC.

The table lists this clone with a count of one. The chain joins TRBV5-1 to TRBJ2-2; D unclear. V gave up 3 bases and J gave up 5 bases, with 11 bases separating them. Germline CDR1 SGHRS, CDR2 YFSETQ. This CDR3 is built from 14 residues. The DNA of the CDR3 is TGCGCCAGCAGCTCAACGCCTGGGACCGGGGAGCTGTTTTTT. This gives the protein CASSSTPGTGELFF. Filled out from reference TRBV5-1 and TRBJ2-2, the complete variable domain reads KAGVTQTPRYLIKTRGQQVTLSCSPISGHRSVSWYQQTPGQGLQFLFEYFSETQRNKGNFPGRFSGRQFSNSRSEMNVSTLELGDSALYLCASSSTPGTGELFFGEGSRLTVL.

The V call is TRBV6-1, the J call TRBJ1-6; unclear D gene. The germline V gene encodes CDR1 MNHNS and CDR2 SASEGT. The V end lost 2 bases, the J end lost 7 bases, and 9 bases lay between the germline ends. The CDR3 is 14 residues long. The CDR3 DNA sequence: TGTGCCAGCAGTGAACAGTTCCTAAATTCACCCCTCCACTTT. The encoded protein is CASSEQFLNSPLHF.

The chain has TRBV6-6 and TRBJ1-6; possibly TRBD1 for D (6 bases). V gave up 2 bases and J gave up 4 bases, with 9 bases separating them. CDR1 and CDR2 (germline): MNHNY, SVGAGI (reference sequence). CDR3 length: 15 amino acids. The CDR3 DNA reads as TGTGCCAGCAGTTACAACCAGGGGTATAATTCACCCCTCCACTTT. It codes for CASSYNQGYNSPLHF.

A single count supports this clone. The chain couples TRBV6-6 to TRBJ1-6; TRBD1 agrees at 7 bases. This CDR3 comprises 14 residues. The V and J ends lost 5 bases and 10 bases, in that order; junction bases with no gene match: 8. Germline values: CDR1 MNHNY, CDR2 SVGAGI (reference sequence). The CDR3 bases are TGTGCCAGCAGTAGGGAGGGGGCGCGATCACCCCTCCACTTT. Amino acids: CASSREGARSPLHF.

The table lists this clone with a few counts. The chain combines TRBV6-1 with TRBJ2-7; D unclear. Looked up from germline, CDR1 is MNHNS and CDR2 is SASEGT. The CDR3 covers 13 residues. Trimming pared 3 bases from V and 2 bases from J, leaving 8 bases between. The CDR3 loop is CASSDAMAYEQYF. As DNA, the CDR3 is TGTGCCAGCAGTGATGCAATGGCCTACGAGCAGTACTTC.

This chain links TRBV6-1 with TRBJ1-2, with unresolved D. Between the trimmed V and J ends, which lost 3 bases and 8 bases, there was a span of 13 bases. The germline gives CDR1 MNHNS, CDR2 SASEGT. This CDR3 region has 13 residues. The CDR3 coding sequence is TGTGCCAGCAGTGACCGCTTGGGGATGGGCTACACCTTC. Translating gives CASSDRLGMGYTF.

The chain carries TRBV2 and TRBJ2-4, with 10 bases matching TRBD2. The V gene's germline CDR1 is SNHLY and CDR2 FYNNEI. J was trimmed by 7 bases and V by 4 bases; bases with no gene match: 7. The CDR3 length is 15 residues. CDR3: CASSVERGGRNIQYF. The DNA of the CDR3 is TGTGCCAGCAGTGTGGAGCGGGGGGGCCGGAACATTCAGTACTTC.

The J gene is TRBJ2-3, the V gene TRBV13; D unresolved. The V gene's germline CDR1 is PRHDT and CDR2 FYEKMQ (reference sequence). This CDR3 region has 18 residues. Between the trimmed V and J ends, which lost 3 bases and 2 bases, there was a span of 21 bases. Written as DNA, the CDR3 is TGTGCCAGCAGCTTGAGAAGTCTTTCACGGTGGGACACAGATACGCAGTATTTT. As protein: CASSLRSLSRWDTDTQYF.

The chain joins TRBV28 to TRBJ1-6, with no clear D. The V end lost 5 bases, the J end lost 5 bases, and 1 base lay between the germline ends. CDR1 is MDHEN, CDR2 SYDVKM, per germline. This CDR3 is 11 amino acids long. CDR3 amino acids: CASSHNSPLHF. CDR3 DNA sequence: TGTGCCAGCAGTCATAATTCACCCCTCCACTTT.